This TCR beta chain was retrieved from a study of cytomegalovirus exposure and HLA in healthy donors. Trimming pared 4 bases from V and 0 bases from J, leaving 15 bases between. This CDR3 has 16 residues. Germline V CDR1 and CDR2: SGDLS, YYNGEE. PCR primers comprised 60 Vbeta and 13 Jbeta primers. Profiling relied on immunoSEQ multiplex PCR, and the TCRdb table lists in-frame clones only, not all of them. There are about 96,000 clones in the sample; under 85% occur only once, and around 6.6% lies in the top ten. Points from the study as a whole: In an earlier analysis, about 90% or about 30%: the productive usage of most TCR beta V segments. In vitro work confirmed that a few CMV-associated chains recognize CMV antigens.

This clone appeared a single time. Its antigen is not identified. The chain links TRBV9 to TRBJ2-3, with D maybe TRBD1 (6 bases). The sequence derives from a middle-aged man in good health and CMV-seropositive. The sample consisted of PBMCs. CDR3 region: CASSSGAGASTDTQYF. CDR3 sequence (DNA): TGTGCCAGCAGCTCAGGGGCCGGGGCAAGCACAGATACGCAGTATTTT.